Listed here are 2 T cell receptor beta chains from one sample, sequenced in a study of blood T cell repertoires in COVID-19. The method was immunoSEQ multiplex PCR; TCRdb's version includes in-frame clones alone and lacks a portion of them. Among about 220,000 clones listed, around 80% were seen once. Sequencing input: peripheral blood. These receptor sequences come from a woman in her 70s with acute or convalescent COVID-19.

The DNA of the CDR3 is TGCGCCAGCAGCCAAGAAGGGGCAGGGGCCATTGAGCAGTTCTTC. It codes for CASSQEGAGAIEQFF. The chain carries TRBV4-1 and TRBJ2-1; TRBD1 might be the D (6 bases). CDR1 MGHRA and CDR2 YSYEKL come from the germline V gene. V gave up 0 bases and J gave up 9 bases, with 15 bases separating them. The CDR3 consists of 15 residues.

The CDR3 reads CAWRVGAGGPNTQYF. Here the CDR3 DNA reads TGTGCCTGGAGGGTCGGAGCGGGGGGGCCGAATACGCAGTATTTT. V and J are TRBV30 and TRBJ2-3; 10 bases line up with TRBD2. The junction had 10 bases not matched to a gene; V was cut back by 3 bases and J by 7 bases. The CDR3 is 15 residues long. Germline V gene lookup returns CDR1 GTSNPN and CDR2 SVGIG (reference sequence).